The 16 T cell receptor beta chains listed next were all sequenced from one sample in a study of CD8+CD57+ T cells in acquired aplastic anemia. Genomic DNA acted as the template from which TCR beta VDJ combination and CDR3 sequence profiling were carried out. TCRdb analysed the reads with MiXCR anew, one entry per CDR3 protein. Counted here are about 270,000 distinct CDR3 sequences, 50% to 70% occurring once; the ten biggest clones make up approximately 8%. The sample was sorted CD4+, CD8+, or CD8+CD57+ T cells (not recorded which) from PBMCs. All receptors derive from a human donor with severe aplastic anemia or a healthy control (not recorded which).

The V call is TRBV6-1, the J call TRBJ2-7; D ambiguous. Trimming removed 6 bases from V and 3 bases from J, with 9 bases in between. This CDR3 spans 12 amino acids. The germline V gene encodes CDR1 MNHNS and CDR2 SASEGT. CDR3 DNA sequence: TGTGCCAGCAGAGGCCCCCTCTACGAGCAGTACTTC. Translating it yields CASRGPLYEQYF.

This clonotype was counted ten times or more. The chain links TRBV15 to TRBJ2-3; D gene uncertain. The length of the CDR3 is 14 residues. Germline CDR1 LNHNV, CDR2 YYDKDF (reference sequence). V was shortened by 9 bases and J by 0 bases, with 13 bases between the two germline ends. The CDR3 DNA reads TGTGCCACTAAGGGCAGGTCTAGCACAGATACGCAGTATTTT. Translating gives CATKGRSSTDTQYF.

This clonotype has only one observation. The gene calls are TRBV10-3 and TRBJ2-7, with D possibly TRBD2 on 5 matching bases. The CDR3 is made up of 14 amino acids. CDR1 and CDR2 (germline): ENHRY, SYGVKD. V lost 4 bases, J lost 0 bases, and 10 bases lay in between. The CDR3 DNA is TGTGCCATCAGTGCGCGTGACTACTCCTACGAGCAGTACTTC. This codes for CAISARDYSYEQYF.

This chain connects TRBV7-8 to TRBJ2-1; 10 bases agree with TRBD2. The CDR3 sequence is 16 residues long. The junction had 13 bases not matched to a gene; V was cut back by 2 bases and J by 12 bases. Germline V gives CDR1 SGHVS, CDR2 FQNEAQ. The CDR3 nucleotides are TGTGCCAGCAGCTTATCCCTCCTAGCGGGAGTATATGGGCAGTTCTTC. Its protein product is CASSLSLLAGVYGQFF.

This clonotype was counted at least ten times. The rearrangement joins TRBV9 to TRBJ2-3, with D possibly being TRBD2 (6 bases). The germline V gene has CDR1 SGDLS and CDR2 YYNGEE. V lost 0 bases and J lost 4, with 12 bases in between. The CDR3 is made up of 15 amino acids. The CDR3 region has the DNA TGTGCCAGCAGCGTAGGCACAGGAGGGCCAGATACGCAGTATTTT. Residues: CASSVGTGGPDTQYF.

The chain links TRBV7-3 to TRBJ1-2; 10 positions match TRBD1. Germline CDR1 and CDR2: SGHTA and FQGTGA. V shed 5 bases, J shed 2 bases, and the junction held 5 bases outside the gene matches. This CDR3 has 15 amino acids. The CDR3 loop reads CASSPQGQGNYGYTF. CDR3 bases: TGTGCCAGCAGCCCCCAGGGACAGGGGAACTATGGCTACACCTTC. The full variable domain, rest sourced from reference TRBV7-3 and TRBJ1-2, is GAGVSQTPSNKVTEKGKYVELRCDPISGHTALYWYRQSLGQGPEFLIYFQGTGAADDSGLPNDRFFAVRPEGSVSTLKIQRTERGDSAVYLCASSPQGQGNYGYTFGSGTRLTVV.

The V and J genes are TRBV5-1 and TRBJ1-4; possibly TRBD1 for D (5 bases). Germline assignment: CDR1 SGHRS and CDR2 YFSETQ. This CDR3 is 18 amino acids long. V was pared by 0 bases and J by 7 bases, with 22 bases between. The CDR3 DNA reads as TGCGCCAGCAGCTTGGGGCGACACCTGTGGGGCCAAGGTGAAAAACTGTTTTTT. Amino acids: CASSLGRHLWGQGEKLFF.

The CDR3 coding sequence is TGTGCCAGCAGTGAATTGGACATTAGCAATCAGCCCCAGCATTTT. Translated, it gives CASSELDISNQPQHF. The chain joins TRBV2 to TRBJ1-5; a possible D gene is TRBD1 (5 bases). The length of the CDR3 is 15 residues. Germline lookup yields CDR1 SNHLY and CDR2 FYNNEI. The ends were cut back, 2 bases at V and 0 bases at J, with 8 bases in the middle.

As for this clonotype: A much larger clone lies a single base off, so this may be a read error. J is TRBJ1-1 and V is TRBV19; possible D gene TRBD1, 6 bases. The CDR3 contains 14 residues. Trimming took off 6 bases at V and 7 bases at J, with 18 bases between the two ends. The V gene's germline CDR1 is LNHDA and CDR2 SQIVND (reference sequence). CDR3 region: CASRGGSLNVEAFF. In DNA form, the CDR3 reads TGTGCCAGTAGGGGGGGCAGCTTGAACGTTGAAGCTTTCTTT.

CDR3 sequence: CATTTYSNQPQHF. The CDR3 DNA is TGTGCCACCACTACTTATAGCAATCAGCCCCAGCATTTT. The chain has TRBV24-1 and TRBJ1-5; D is uncertain. Trimming took 8 bases from V and 0 from J, leaving 7 bases between them. Per the germline V gene, CDR1 is KGHDR and CDR2 is SFDVKD. This CDR3 has 13 amino acids.

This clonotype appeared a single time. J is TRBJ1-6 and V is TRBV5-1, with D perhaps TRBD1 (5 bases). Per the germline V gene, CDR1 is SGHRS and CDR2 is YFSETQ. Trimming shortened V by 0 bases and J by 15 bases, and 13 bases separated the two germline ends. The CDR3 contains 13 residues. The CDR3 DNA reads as TGCGCCAGCAGCTTGGATGGGCAGGGAGTCCTCCACTTT. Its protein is CASSLDGQGVLHF. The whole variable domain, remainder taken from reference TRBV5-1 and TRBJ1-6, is KAGVTQTPRYLIKTRGQQVTLSCSPISGHRSVSWYQQTPGQGLQFLFEYFSETQRNKGNFPGRFSGRQFSNSRSEMNVSTLELGDSALYLCASSLDGQGVLHFGNGTRLTVT.

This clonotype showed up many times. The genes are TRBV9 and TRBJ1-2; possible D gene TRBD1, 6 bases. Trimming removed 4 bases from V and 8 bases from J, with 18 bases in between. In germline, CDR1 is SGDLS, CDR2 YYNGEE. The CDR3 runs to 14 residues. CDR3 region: CASSPRDIAAGYTF. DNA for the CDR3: TGTGCCAGCAGCCCCCGGGACATTGCTGCGGGCTACACCTTC. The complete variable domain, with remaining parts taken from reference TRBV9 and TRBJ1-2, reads DSGVTQTPKHLITATGQRVTLRCSPRSGDLSVYWYQQSLDQGLQFLIQYYNGEERAKGNILERFSAQQFPDLHSELNLSSLELGDSALYFCASSPRDIAAGYTFGSGTRLTVV.

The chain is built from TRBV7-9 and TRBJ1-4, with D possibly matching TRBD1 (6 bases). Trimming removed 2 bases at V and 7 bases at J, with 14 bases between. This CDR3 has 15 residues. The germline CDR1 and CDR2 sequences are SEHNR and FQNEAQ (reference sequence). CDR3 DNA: TGTGCCAGCAGCTTAAGACAGGCGAACACTGAAAAACTGTTTTTT. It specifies CASSLRQANTEKLFF.

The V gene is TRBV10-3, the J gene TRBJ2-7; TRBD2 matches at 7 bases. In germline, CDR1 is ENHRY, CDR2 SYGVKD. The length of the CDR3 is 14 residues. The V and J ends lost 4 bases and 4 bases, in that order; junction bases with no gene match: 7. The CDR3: CAISGGGSGYEQYF. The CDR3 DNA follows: TGTGCCATCAGTGGGGGCGGGAGCGGATACGAGCAGTACTTC.

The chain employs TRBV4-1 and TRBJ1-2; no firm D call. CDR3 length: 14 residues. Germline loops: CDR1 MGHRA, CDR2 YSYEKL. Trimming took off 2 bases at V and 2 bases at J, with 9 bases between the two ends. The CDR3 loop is CASSQLKANYGYTF. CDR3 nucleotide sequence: TGCGCCAGCAGCCAACTAAAGGCGAACTATGGCTACACCTTC.

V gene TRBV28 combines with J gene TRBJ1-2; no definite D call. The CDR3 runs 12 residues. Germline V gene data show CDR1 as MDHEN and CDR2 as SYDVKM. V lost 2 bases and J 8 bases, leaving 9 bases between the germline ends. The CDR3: CASSLLERGYTF. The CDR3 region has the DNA TGTGCCAGCAGTTTACTAGAAAGGGGCTACACCTTC.